One sample yielded the 6 T cell receptor beta chains listed below, sequenced in a study of CD8 T cells in ankylosing spondylitis (dated 2017 in TCRdb). Study-level results and caveats: Blood from ankylosing spondylitis patients appeared to be characterized by a TCR beta motif made up of under 10 highly homologous amino acid variants.

Receptors were amplified or captured by 5' RACE. TCRdb shows the sequencer as Illumina HiSeq 2500. TCRdb redid the processing of the public reads, applying fastp at Q25 and MiXCR, and retained in-frame beta chains. A single entry per CDR3 protein holds the most common genes and DNA from its merged rows. In this sample the table shows more than 400,000 distinct CDR3 sequences, approximately 5% of which occur a single time. The ten largest make up roughly 3.5% of the sample. These receptors have no identified antigens. The source material was blood, either unsorted or a sorted T cell fraction (not recorded which). These receptors were obtained from a male donor with ankylosing spondylitis.

This clonotype was seen at least ten times. This sequence joins TRBV20-1 and TRBJ2-3; D gene uncertain. The length of the CDR3 is 13 residues. Germline assignment: CDR1 DFQATT and CDR2 SNEGSKA (reference sequence). V was trimmed by 3 bases and J by 2 bases, leaving 9 bases between them. This chain's CDR3 is CSASWTYTDTQYF. The CDR3 region has the DNA TGCAGTGCTAGCTGGACCTACACAGATACGCAGTATTTT.

The chain combines TRBV28 with TRBJ1-1, with D hard to call. V was shortened by 6 bases and J by 3 bases, with 11 bases between the two germline ends. Looked up from germline, CDR1 is MDHEN and CDR2 is SYDVKM. The CDR3 extends over 13 amino acids. CDR3 DNA: TGTGCCAGCAGCTTCGGGTTTTACACTGAAGCTTTCTTT. Translated: CASSFGFYTEAFF. Full variable domain (outside the CDR3, taken from reference TRBV28 and TRBJ1-1): DVKVTQSSRYLVKRTGEKVFLECVQDMDHENMFWYRQDPGLGLRLIYFSYDVKMKEKGDIPEGYSVSREKKERFSLILESASTNQTSMYLCASSFGFYTEAFFGQGTRLTVV.

This clonotype came up many times. This chain joins TRBV29-1 and TRBJ1-1; the match to TRBD1 covers 7 bases. This CDR3 contains 15 residues. Germline CDR1 reads SQVTM; CDR2 reads ANQGSEA. After removal of 5 bases from V and 2 bases from J, the junction contained 11 bases not matched to a gene. Here the CDR3 reads CSVRGGGSFNTEAFF. The CDR3, as DNA: TGCAGCGTTAGAGGGGGCGGGTCGTTTAACACTGAAGCTTTCTTT.

Ten or more counts support this clonotype. The chain's CDR3 is CASSPRFDGSSYNEQFF. The CDR3 coding sequence is TGTGCCAGCAGCCCCCGGTTCGATGGGAGCTCCTACAATGAGCAGTTCTTC. The chain couples TRBV7-2 to TRBJ2-1; TRBD2 might be the D (5 bases). V lost 5 bases, J lost 0 bases, and 17 bases lay in between. The germline gives CDR1 SGHTA, CDR2 FQGNSA. The CDR3 has 17 residues.

This clonotype has at least ten counts. V and J are TRBV6-1 and TRBJ1-3, with 7 nucleotides matching TRBD1. The junction had 5 bases not matched to a gene; V was cut back by 5 bases and J by 4 bases. Per germline, CDR1 MNHNS and CDR2 SASEGT. This CDR3 contains 14 residues. Written as DNA, the CDR3 is TGTGCCAGCAGTAAACACAGGGGCGGAAACACCATATATTTT. Its protein is CASSKHRGGNTIYF.

This clonotype was counted ten times or more. The V and J genes are TRBV13 and TRBJ1-1; D is possibly TRBD1 (5 bases). In germline, CDR1 is PRHDT, CDR2 FYEKMQ (reference sequence). V shed 5 bases and J shed 4 bases, with 17 bases lying between them. The CDR3 loop spans 15 amino acids. The CDR3, as DNA: TGTGCCAGCAGCGTACGCCAGGGATTAGGCACTGAAGCTTTCTTT. Protein: CASSVRQGLGTEAFF.